A single sample is the source of the 7 T cell receptor beta chains below, sequenced in a study of cytomegalovirus exposure and HLA in healthy donors. PCR used 60 Vbeta primers and 13 Jbeta primers. Generated by immunoSEQ multiplex PCR, the TCRdb table keeps only in-frame clones and is missing some. The table records under 130,000 clones, more than 60% of them present only once. The sequenced sample was PBMCs. These receptors were collected from a male donor in good health and CMV-seronegative.

The chain recombines TRBV7-9 with TRBJ1-6; 9 bases are shared with TRBD1. Germline V gene data show CDR1 as SEHNR and CDR2 as FQNEAQ (reference sequence). The CDR3 loop spans 16 amino acids. Trimming cost V 1 base and J 9 bases; bases outside gene matches: 7. This CDR3 is CASSLGTGVWVSPLHF. CDR3 sequence (DNA): TGTGCCAGCAGCTTAGGGACAGGGGTCTGGGTTTCACCCCTCCACTTT.

The chain combines TRBV7-3 with TRBJ2-3; D not certain. The CDR3 runs 14 residues. Trimming took off 5 bases at V and 5 bases at J, with 14 bases between the two ends. Germline CDR1 SGHTA, CDR2 FQGTGA. CDR3 in amino acids: CASSPPGHIDTQYF. In DNA form, the CDR3 reads TGTGCCAGCAGCCCCCCTGGGCACATAGATACGCAGTATTTT.

The V call is TRBV2, the J call TRBJ2-7; D is possibly TRBD1 (6 bases). V gave up 3 bases and J gave up 3 bases, with 12 bases separating them. The germline gives CDR1 SNHLY, CDR2 FYNNEI. CDR3 length equals 14 residues. The CDR3 DNA follows: TGTGCCAGCAGTGATCGGGGACAACTCTACGAGCAGTACTTC. Translation: CASSDRGQLYEQYF.

The gene calls are TRBV28 and TRBJ1-5; D is undetermined. CDR3 length equals 15 residues. Germline V gene lookup returns CDR1 MDHEN and CDR2 SYDVKM. V lost 7 bases and J lost 0, with 13 bases in between. The CDR3 here is CASNPRANSNQPQHF. DNA of the CDR3: TGTGCCAGCAACCCCCGTGCGAATAGCAATCAGCCCCAGCATTTT.

The chain has TRBV10-3 and TRBJ2-5; 11 nucleotides agree with TRBD2. The J segment lost 2 bases and the V segment lost 1 base, leaving 3 bases of the junction unmatched. Germline V gene data show CDR1 as ENHRY and CDR2 as SYGVKD. The CDR3 covers 16 residues. DNA of the CDR3: TGTGCCATCAGTGAGTTGGGACTAGCGGAACAAGAGACCCAGTACTTC. The encoded protein is CAISELGLAEQETQYF.

CDR3 loop: CASSLGGTGLYNEQFF. DNA of the CDR3: TGCGCCAGCAGCTTGGGCGGGACAGGACTCTACAATGAGCAGTTCTTC. V is TRBV5-1 and J is TRBJ2-1, with 8 bases that match TRBD1. Per the germline V gene, CDR1 is SGHRS and CDR2 is YFSETQ. With 0 bases clipped from V and 3 bases from J, the junction kept 5 bases outside the gene matches. The CDR3 sequence is 16 residues long.

The chain couples TRBV6-4 to TRBJ2-1, with D possibly being TRBD1 (6 bases). The germline V and J ends were trimmed by 3 bases and 7 bases, with 10 bases remaining between them. Germline V gene sequence: CDR1 MRHNA, CDR2 SNTAGT. The CDR3 loop spans 13 amino acids. This chain's CDR3 is CASSEQGGNEQFF. The DNA of the CDR3 is TGTGCCAGCAGTGAACAGGGTGGGAATGAGCAGTTCTTC.